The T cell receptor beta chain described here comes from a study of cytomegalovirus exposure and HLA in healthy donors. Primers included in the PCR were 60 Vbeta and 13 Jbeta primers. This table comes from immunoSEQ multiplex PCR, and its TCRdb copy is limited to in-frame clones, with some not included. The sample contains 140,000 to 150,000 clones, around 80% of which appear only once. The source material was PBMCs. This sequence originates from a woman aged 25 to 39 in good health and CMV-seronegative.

The CDR3 region is CASSRQENSNQPQHF. The CDR3 coding sequence is TGTGCCAGTAGTAGACAGGAGAATAGCAATCAGCCCCAGCATTTT. The chain couples TRBV19 to TRBJ1-5, with D possibly matching TRBD1 (6 bases). This CDR3 is 15 amino acids long. Germline loops: CDR1 LNHDA, CDR2 SQIVND (reference sequence). Trimming stripped 4 bases from V and 0 bases from J, with 10 bases between.